The rows below give T cell receptor beta chains drawn from one sample of a study of blood T cell repertoires in COVID-19. Here immunoSEQ multiplex PCR was the method, and the copy in TCRdb shows in-frame clones only, minus some. Altogether roughly 200,000 clones are present, around 79% being singletons, with the ten largest covering almost 6%. The sequenced sample consisted of peripheral blood. All receptors come from a woman in her thirties or forties with COVID-19, enrolled during active disease. Both conserved end residues are trimmed from each CDR3.

V gene: TRBV4-2; CDR3 length: 12; CDR3 protein: ASSQEGQNTEAF
V gene: TRBV6-1; CDR3 length: 11; CDR3 protein: ASSEGRPGELF
V gene: TRBV5-1; CDR3 length: 14; CDR3 protein: ASSRAPSGVPETQY
V gene: TRBV12-3/TRBV12-4; CDR3 length: 9; CDR3 protein: ASGQNTEAF
V gene: TRBV5-1; CDR3 length: 11; CDR3 protein: ASSRRREGEQY
V gene: TRBV16; CDR3 length: 13; CDR3 protein: ASSPTSGGYNEQF
V gene: TRBV30; CDR3 length: 13; CDR3 protein: AWSTGTAGSYGYT
V gene: TRBV5-4; CDR3 length: 10; CDR3 protein: ASSRAGEKLF
V gene: TRBV18; CDR3 length: 13; CDR3 protein: ASSPGQGDNSPLH
V gene: TRBV7-8; CDR3 length: 13; CDR3 protein: ASSLAGEPGGEQF
V gene: TRBV6-6; CDR3 length: 12; CDR3 protein: ASSRQGKGSPLH
V gene: TRBV7-6; CDR3 length: 12; CDR3 protein: ASSPAGANQPQH
V gene: TRBV5-4; CDR3 length: 12; CDR3 protein: ASSRRGTGEKLF
V gene: TRBV5-1; CDR3 length: 10; CDR3 protein: ASRLSGHGYT
V gene: TRBV28; CDR3 length: 12; CDR3 protein: ASVSAGGSYEQY
V gene: TRBV4-3; CDR3 length: 13; CDR3 protein: ASSQEQSSNTEAF
V gene: TRBV5-1; CDR3 length: 12; CDR3 protein: ASSNGQGEEKLF
V gene: TRBV30; CDR3 length: 11; CDR3 protein: AWSLKQGMEAF
V gene: TRBV5-1; CDR3 length: 12; CDR3 protein: ASSPGQANYGYT
V gene: TRBV14; CDR3 length: 13; CDR3 protein: ASSYLGQGKHEQY
V gene: TRBV20-1; CDR3 length: 9; CDR3 protein: SASVNTEAF
V gene: TRBV15; CDR3 length: 13; CDR3 protein: ATSRDTARGGTQY
V gene: TRBV9; CDR3 length: 13; CDR3 protein: ASSSQGQRNTEAF
V gene: TRBV4-3; CDR3 length: 15; CDR3 protein: ASSQVPPGQGAYGYT
V gene: TRBV6-4; CDR3 length: 10; CDR3 protein: ASSAGDYGYT
V gene: TRBV4-1; CDR3 length: 12; CDR3 protein: ASSLGQVNYGYT
V gene: TRBV7-2; CDR3 length: 16; CDR3 protein: ASSLPPGGLVNTGELF
V gene: TRBV5-1; CDR3 length: 14; CDR3 protein: ASQYSTSGDHNEQF
V gene: TRBV10-3; CDR3 length: 15; CDR3 protein: AISERRRGQSLNEQF
V gene: TRBV3-1/TRBV3-2; CDR3 length: 15; CDR3 protein: ASSQERPADYTGELF
V gene: TRBV7-2; CDR3 length: 12; CDR3 protein: ASSLELLNTEAF
V gene: TRBV6-5; CDR3 length: 14; CDR3 protein: ASSLGGAGSGNTIY
V gene: TRBV12-3/TRBV12-4; CDR3 length: 11; CDR3 protein: ASSLGGGLGYT
V gene: TRBV7-8; CDR3 length: 11; CDR3 protein: ASSRDGLGAQH
V gene: TRBV6-5; CDR3 length: 11; CDR3 protein: ATLQAGVGKQY
V gene: TRBV7-2; CDR3 length: 12; CDR3 protein: ASSLAREADTQY
V gene: TRBV19; CDR3 length: 10; CDR3 protein: ASSIREGPMF
V gene: TRBV6-5; CDR3 length: 12; CDR3 protein: ASKETGVYYEQY
V gene: TRBV12-3/TRBV12-4; CDR3 length: 9; CDR3 protein: ASSFGEKLF
V gene: TRBV5-4; CDR3 length: 10; CDR3 protein: ASRGRETEAF
V gene: TRBV3-1/TRBV3-2; CDR3 length: 12; CDR3 protein: ASSQPGQTDTQY
V gene: TRBV3-1/TRBV3-2; CDR3 length: 15; CDR3 protein: ASTPQRHPPSGNTIY
V gene: TRBV7-2; CDR3 length: 13; CDR3 protein: ASSDSGRMSYEQY
V gene: TRBV19; CDR3 length: 12; CDR3 protein: ASSPRGINYGYT
V gene: TRBV30; CDR3 length: 14; CDR3 protein: AWSREGPSRNTEAF
V gene: TRBV2; CDR3 length: 9; CDR3 protein: ASIEGAEQY
V gene: TRBV10-1; CDR3 length: 14; CDR3 protein: ASSESLAGGPNTQY
V gene: TRBV6-6; CDR3 length: 12; CDR3 protein: ASSQNTVNTEAF
V gene: TRBV7-2; CDR3 length: 12; CDR3 protein: ASSSQRGQETQY
V gene: TRBV5-1; CDR3 length: 13; CDR3 protein: ASSLGSRSSSPLH
V gene: TRBV29-1; CDR3 length: 12; CDR3 protein: SVGGTGPNQPQH
V gene: TRBV5-1; CDR3 length: 10; CDR3 protein: ASSGEADTQY
V gene: TRBV5-8; CDR3 length: 14; CDR3 protein: ASSRGRGRRDTEAF